Listed below are T cell receptor beta chains from one sample, sequenced in a study of blood T cells in healthy people across ages. TCRdb redid the calling of the 5' RACE reads with MiXCR, one entry per CDR3 protein. This sample yields more than 700,000 distinct CDR3 sequences, of which 46% are seen a single time; roughly 18% belongs to the top ten. Sample: blood. These TCRs come from a man aged 80 or over in good health. Each CDR3 is given with its conserved first and last residue. The D gene is left open where the match is weak. Clone size, where shown, is once, few, many, or a class for clones that have expanded.

clone size,CDR3 length,V gene,D gene,J gene,CDR3 DNA,CDR3 protein
-,15,TRBV7-8,TRBD1,TRBJ1-5,TGTGCCAGCAGCCGGACAGGGCCGGGGGATCAGCCCCAGCATTTT,CASSRTGPGDQPQHF
-,16,TRBV2,-,TRBJ2-5,TGTGCCAGCAGTGTGTTAGGGGGGTCCTTCTACAATGAGCAGTACTTC,CASSVLGGSFYNEQYF
few,15,TRBV29-1,-,TRBJ2-5,TGCAGCGTTGAAGAGACAGCGGGTCTGCAAGAGACCCAGTACTTC,CSVEETAGLQETQYF
-,15,TRBV4-2,-,TRBJ2-7,TGTGCCAGCAGCCAAGCCGCCTTGGGGTCCTACGAGCAGTACTTC,CASSQAALGSYEQYF
-,16,TRBV24-1,-,TRBJ2-5,TGTGCCACCAGTGATTTTAAGCTGGGGTCCCAAGAGACCCAGTACTTC,CATSDFKLGSQETQYF
many,14,TRBV7-9,TRBD2,TRBJ2-5,TGTGCCAGCAGCTTAGATAGCGGGAGAGAGACCCAGTACTTC,CASSLDSGRETQYF
many,14,TRBV6-5,-,TRBJ1-5,TGTGCCAGCACCTCGGGGCTTGATAATCAGCCCCAGCATTTT,CASTSGLDNQPQHF
-,16,TRBV4-2,TRBD1,TRBJ2-5,TGTGCCAGCAGCCAAGAGACAGGGGCCAACTACAATGAGCAGTACTTC,CASSQETGANYNEQYF
few,17,TRBV24-1,TRBD1,TRBJ2-1,TGTGCCACCAGTGGTCTGACAGGGACCGGCTCCTACAATGAGCAGTTCTTC,CATSGLTGTGSYNEQFF
few,17,TRBV7-2,-,TRBJ2-3,TGTGCCAGCAGCTTAGACCTCGCGGGGAGAGGGACAGATACGCAGTATTTT,CASSLDLAGRGTDTQYF
few,12,TRBV3-1,-,TRBJ2-3,TGTGCCAGCAGCCAAGACCGAGGTACGCAGTATTTT,CASSQDRGTQYF
few,15,TRBV12-3/TRBV12-4,TRBD2,TRBJ2-7,TGTGCCAGCAGTTTGACTAGCGGAGAATACAATGAGCAGTACTTC,CASSLTSGEYNEQYF
once,11,TRBV20-1,TRBD1,TRBJ1-1,TGCAGTGCCACCAGGGGGAATGAAGCTTTCTTT,CSATRGNEAFF
-,14,TRBV9,-,TRBJ2-7,TGTGCCAGCAGTGGTGACCAGGAGTCTTACGAGCAGTACTTC,CASSGDQESYEQYF
few,14,TRBV28,-,TRBJ2-7,TGTGCCAGCAGTCAACGACATTCCACCTACGAGCAGTACTTC,CASSQRHSTYEQYF
-,14,TRBV9,-,TRBJ2-7,TGTGCCAGCAGCATCACTAGCCGGGGGTACGAGCAGTACTTC,CASSITSRGYEQYF
once,14,TRBV27,TRBD1,TRBJ2-5,TGTGCCAGCAAGGACAGGGGACATAAGGAGACCCAGTACTTC,CASKDRGHKETQYF
-,17,TRBV7-2,-,TRBJ2-6,TGTGCCAGCAGCTTAAGGGACTGGCCTTCTGGGGCCAACGTCCTGACTTTC,CASSLRDWPSGANVLTF
-,16,TRBV5-1,TRBD2,TRBJ2-5,TGCGCCAGCAGCGGATGGACTGGCGGGACTAGGGAGACCCAGTACTTC,CASSGWTGGTRETQYF
-,14,TRBV7-2,TRBD1,TRBJ2-7,TGTGCCAGCAGCGCGGACAGGCTAGTCCACGAGCAGTACTTC,CASSADRLVHEQYF
-,16,TRBV29-1,-,TRBJ1-6,TGCAGCGTTGAAGAGGGGCTGACAGGATCGTGTTCACCCCTCCACTTT,CSVEEGLTGSCSPLHF
-,15,TRBV7-2,-,TRBJ1-1,TGTGCCAGCAGCCCTTATCCCAGACGGGACACTGAAGCTTTCTTT,CASSPYPRRDTEAFF
few,14,TRBV28,-,TRBJ1-6,TGTGCCAGCAGCCGGACCCTCCTCGGTTCACCCCTCCACTTT,CASSRTLLGSPLHF
few,13,TRBV24-1,-,TRBJ2-3,TGTGCCACCAGGGACGGACCCACGGATACGCAGTATTTT,CATRDGPTDTQYF
many,14,TRBV6-5,-,TRBJ2-1,TGTGCCAGCAGTCCCCCCCGCGGCTACAATGAGCAGTTCTTC,CASSPPRGYNEQFF
-,18,TRBV20-1,TRBD1,TRBJ1-2,TGCAGTGCTACGAAGGGGCTGACCGGGACAGGGAGCAGCTATGGCTACACCTTC,CSATKGLTGTGSSYGYTF
-,14,TRBV24-1,-,TRBJ1-2,TGTGCCACCAGTGACCCGGACGTAAACTATGGCTACACCTTC,CATSDPDVNYGYTF
-,15,TRBV19,-,TRBJ2-1,TGTGCCAGTAGCGGAAGTGGGGGGATCTACAATGAGCAGTTCTTC,CASSGSGGIYNEQFF
once,13,TRBV29-1,-,TRBJ2-7,TGCAGCGTTGAAGGGCTCTACTCCTACGAGCAGTACTTC,CSVEGLYSYEQYF
-,17,TRBV11-2,TRBD1,TRBJ2-7,TGTGCCAGCAGCTTAGATCATCAGTCAGGGGGCTCCCACGAGCAGTACTTC,CASSLDHQSGGSHEQYF
-,17,TRBV5-4,TRBD2,TRBJ2-3,TGTGCCAGCAGCCGACTAGCGGGAGGCGGAGGGACAGATACGCAGTATTTT,CASSRLAGGGGTDTQYF
-,14,TRBV20-1,-,TRBJ2-1,TGCAGTGCTATGGGTGGGGTTGGGGTGAATGAGCAGTTCTTC,CSAMGGVGVNEQFF
-,15,TRBV9,TRBD2,TRBJ2-2,TGTGCCAGCAGCATCCAGCCGGGGGGCACCGGGGAGCTGTTTTTT,CASSIQPGGTGELFF
-,11,TRBV30,-,TRBJ2-7,TGTGCCTGGCTATCGTCCCACGAGCAGTACTTC,CAWLSSHEQYF
-,16,TRBV10-2,TRBD2,TRBJ2-6,TGCGCCAGCAGTCCAGCGGGGGGTACTGGGGCCAACGTCCTGACTTTC,CASSPAGGTGANVLTF